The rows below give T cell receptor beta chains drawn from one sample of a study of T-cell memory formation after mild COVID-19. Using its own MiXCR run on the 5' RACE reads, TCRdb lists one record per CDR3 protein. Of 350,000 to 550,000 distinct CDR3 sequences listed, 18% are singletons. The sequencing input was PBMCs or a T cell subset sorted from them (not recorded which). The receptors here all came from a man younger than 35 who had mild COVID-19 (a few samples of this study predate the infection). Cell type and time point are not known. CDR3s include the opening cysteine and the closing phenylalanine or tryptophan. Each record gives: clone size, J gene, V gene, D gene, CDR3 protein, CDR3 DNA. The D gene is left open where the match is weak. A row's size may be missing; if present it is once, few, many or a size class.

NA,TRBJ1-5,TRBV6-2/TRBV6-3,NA,CASQGRGQPQHF,TGTGCCAGCCAGGGAAGAGGTCAGCCCCAGCATTTT
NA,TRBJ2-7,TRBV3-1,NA,CASSPRLRQTLTYEQYF,TGTGCCAGCAGCCCCCGGCTTCGGCAGACACTAACCTACGAGCAGTACTTC
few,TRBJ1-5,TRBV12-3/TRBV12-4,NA,CASSLRRQGMQPQHF,TGTGCCAGCAGTTTACGTCGGCAGGGTATGCAGCCCCAGCATTTT
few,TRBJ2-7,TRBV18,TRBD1,CASSPRWDSYEQYF,TGTGCCAGCTCACCACGGTGGGACAGCTACGAGCAGTACTTC
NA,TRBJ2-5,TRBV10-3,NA,CAIGDLGQETQYF,TGTGCCATCGGGGACCTCGGGCAAGAGACCCAGTACTTC
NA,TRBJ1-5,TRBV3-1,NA,CASSRQGNNQPQHF,TGTGCCAGCAGCCGCCAGGGAAACAATCAGCCCCAGCATTTT
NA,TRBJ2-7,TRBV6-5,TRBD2,CASSYGTSASYEQYF,TGTGCCAGCAGTTACGGGACTAGCGCCTCCTACGAGCAGTACTTC
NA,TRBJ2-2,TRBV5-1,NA,CASSLESPAGELFF,TGCGCCAGCAGCTTGGAGTCCCCGGCCGGGGAGCTGTTTTTT
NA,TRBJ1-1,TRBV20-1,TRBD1,CSARNRQGGWTEAFF,TGCAGTGCTAGAAACCGACAGGGGGGTTGGACTGAAGCTTTCTTT
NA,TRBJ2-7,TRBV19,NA,CASSFGSGYEQYF,TGTGCCAGTAGTTTTGGCAGCGGCTACGAGCAGTACTTC
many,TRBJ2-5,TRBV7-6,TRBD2,CASSLLGTSGIETQYF,TGTGCCAGCAGCCTTCTAGGGACTAGCGGGATCGAGACCCAGTACTTC
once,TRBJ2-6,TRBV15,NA,CATSRDGGFSGANVLTF,TGTGCCACCAGCAGAGATGGGGGGTTCTCTGGGGCCAACGTCCTGACTTTC
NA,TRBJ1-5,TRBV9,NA,CASSAGVSSNQPQHF,TGTGCCAGCAGCGCAGGGGTCTCGAGCAATCAGCCCCAGCATTTT
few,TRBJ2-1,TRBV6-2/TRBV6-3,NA,CASPEQENEQFF,TGTGCCAGTCCCGAACAGGAAAATGAGCAGTTCTTC
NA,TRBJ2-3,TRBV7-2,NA,CASSLRIRGDTQYF,TGTGCCAGCAGCTTACGGATCCGGGGGGATACGCAGTATTTT
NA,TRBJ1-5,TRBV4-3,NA,CASSQELISNQPQHF,TGCGCCAGCAGCCAAGAACTTATCAGCAATCAGCCCCAGCATTTT
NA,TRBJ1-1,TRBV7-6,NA,CASSSSNISPPEAFF,TGTGCCAGCAGCTCAAGTAACATTTCCCCTCCGGAAGCTTTCTTT
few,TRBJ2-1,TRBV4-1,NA,CASSQVAQLGNEQFF,TGCGCCAGCAGCCAAGTAGCCCAGCTAGGTAATGAGCAGTTCTTC
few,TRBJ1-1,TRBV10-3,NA,CAISESWGVGNTEAFF,TGTGCCATCAGTGAGTCGTGGGGGGTAGGAAACACTGAAGCTTTCTTT
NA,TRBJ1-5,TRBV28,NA,CASSFADINQPQHF,TGTGCCAGCAGTTTTGCTGACATCAATCAGCCCCAGCATTTT
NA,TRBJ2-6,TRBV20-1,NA,CSAQPPHGRSGANVLTF,TGCAGTGCCCAGCCCCCCCATGGCCGCTCTGGGGCCAACGTCCTGACTTTC
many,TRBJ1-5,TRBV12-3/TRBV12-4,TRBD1,CASSRQGSNQPQHF,TGTGCCAGCAGTAGACAGGGTAGCAATCAGCCCCAGCATTTT
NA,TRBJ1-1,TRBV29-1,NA,CSVAQGGDTEAFF,TGCAGCGTCGCACAGGGCGGCGACACTGAAGCTTTCTTT
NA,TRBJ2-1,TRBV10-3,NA,CAINVNNEQFF,TGTGCCATCAACGTGAACAATGAGCAGTTCTTC
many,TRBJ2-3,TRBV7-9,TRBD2,CASSLLAGVQYF,TGTGCCAGCAGCTTACTAGCGGGGGTGCAGTATTTT
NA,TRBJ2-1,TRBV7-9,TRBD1,CASSSRQGRNEQFF,TGTGCCAGCAGCTCACGACAGGGTCGTAATGAGCAGTTCTTC
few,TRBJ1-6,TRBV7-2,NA,CASSPVYNSPLHF,TGTGCCAGCAGCCCAGTCTATAATTCACCCCTCCACTTT
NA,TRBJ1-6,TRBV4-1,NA,CASSLYMGLNSYNSPLHF,TGCGCCAGCAGCCTTTATATGGGATTGAACTCCTATAATTCACCCCTCCACTTT
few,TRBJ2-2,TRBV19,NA,CASSAPLEGTGELFF,TGTGCCAGTAGTGCGCCACTCGAGGGCACCGGGGAGCTGTTTTTT
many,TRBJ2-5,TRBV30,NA,CACPGPQGTQYF,TGTGCCTGCCCGGGACCCCAGGGGACCCAGTACTTC
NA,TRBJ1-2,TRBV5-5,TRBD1,CASSWDRVLYGYTF,TGTGCCAGCAGCTGGGACAGGGTTCTCTATGGCTACACCTTC
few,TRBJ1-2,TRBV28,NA,CASSPPSGDGYTF,TGTGCCAGCAGCCCCCCCAGCGGTGATGGCTACACCTTC